This T cell receptor (beta chain) was obtained from a study of blood T cell repertoires in COVID-19. There are 16 residues in the CDR3. V was pared by 4 bases and J by 0 bases, with 9 bases of the junction left unmatched. Per the germline V gene, CDR1 is SQVTM and CDR2 is ANQGSEA. Here immunoSEQ multiplex PCR was the method, and the copy in TCRdb shows in-frame clones only, minus some. Of about 330,000 clones detected, 87% appear once; the ten largest clones hold approximately 0.93%. This clonotype originated in a woman in her thirties who had recovered from COVID-19. The specimen sequenced was PBMCs or T cells enriched from blood (not recorded which). The chain links TRBV29-1 to TRBJ2-1, with TRBD2 matching over 7 bases. Here the CDR3 reads CSVVPRGGSSYNEQFF. In DNA, the CDR3 is TGCAGCGTTGTCCCTCGAGGCGGGAGCTCCTACAATGAGCAGTTCTTC.